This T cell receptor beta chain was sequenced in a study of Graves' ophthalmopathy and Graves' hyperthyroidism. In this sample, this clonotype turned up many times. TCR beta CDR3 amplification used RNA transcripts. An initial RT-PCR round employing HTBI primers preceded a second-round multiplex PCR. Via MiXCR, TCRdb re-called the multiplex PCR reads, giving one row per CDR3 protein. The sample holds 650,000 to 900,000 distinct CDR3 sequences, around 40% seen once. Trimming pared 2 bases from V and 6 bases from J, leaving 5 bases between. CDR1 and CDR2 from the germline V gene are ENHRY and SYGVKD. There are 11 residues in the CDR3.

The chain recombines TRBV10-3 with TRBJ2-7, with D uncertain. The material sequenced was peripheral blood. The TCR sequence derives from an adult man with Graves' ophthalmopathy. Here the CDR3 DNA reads TGTGCCATCAGTGAGAGTGGCGAGCAGTACTTC. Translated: CAISESGEQYF.